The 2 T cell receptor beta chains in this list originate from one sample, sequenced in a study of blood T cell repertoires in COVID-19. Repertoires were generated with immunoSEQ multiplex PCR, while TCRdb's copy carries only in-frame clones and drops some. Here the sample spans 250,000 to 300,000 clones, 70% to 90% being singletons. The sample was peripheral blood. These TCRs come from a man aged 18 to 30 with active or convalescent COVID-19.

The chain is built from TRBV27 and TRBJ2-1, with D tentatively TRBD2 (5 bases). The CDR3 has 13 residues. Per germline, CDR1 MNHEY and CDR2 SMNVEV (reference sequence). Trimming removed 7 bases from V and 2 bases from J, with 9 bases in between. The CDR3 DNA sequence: TGTGCCAGCACCACTAGGGCCTACAATGAGCAGTTCTTC. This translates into CASTTRAYNEQFF.

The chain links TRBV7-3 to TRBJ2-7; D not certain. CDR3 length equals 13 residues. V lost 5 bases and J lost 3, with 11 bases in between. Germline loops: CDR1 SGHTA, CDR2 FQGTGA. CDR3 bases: TGTGCCAGCAGCCCAGGTCCGAACTACGAGCAGTACTTC. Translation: CASSPGPNYEQYF. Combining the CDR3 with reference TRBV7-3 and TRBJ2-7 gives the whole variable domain GAGVSQTPSNKVTEKGKYVELRCDPISGHTALYWYRQSLGQGPEFLIYFQGTGAADDSGLPNDRFFAVRPEGSVSTLKIQRTERGDSAVYLCASSPGPNYEQYFGPGTRLTVT.